The 5 T cell receptor beta chains below were found in one sample sequenced in a study of blood T cell repertoires in COVID-19. TCRdb's copy holds only in-frame clones and misses some; the assay was immunoSEQ multiplex PCR. The sample shows about 140,000 clones, over 75% of them seen only once. Sequenced sample: peripheral blood. The receptor source for this set is a human donor in a cohort sampled during active COVID-19.

The rearrangement links TRBV7-9 to TRBJ2-7; TRBD2 agrees at 7 bases. Germline CDR1 is SEHNR and CDR2 is FQNEAQ (reference sequence). J was trimmed by 3 bases and V by 0 bases; bases with no gene match: 11. The length of the CDR3 is 17 residues. The CDR3 DNA reads as TGTGCCAGCAGCTTAGCTAGAAGCCGGGACTATGACTACGAGCAGTACTTC. This translates into CASSLARSRDYDYEQYF.

The sample holds many counts of this clone. The DNA for the CDR3 is TGTGCCAGCAGCTTAAAGTTTGGACAGGGGGCTTATAGCAATCAGCCCCAGCATTTT. Translated, it gives CASSLKFGQGAYSNQPQHF. The genes are TRBV7-2 and TRBJ1-5; the match to TRBD1 covers 11 bases. Trimming cost V 2 bases and J 0 bases; bases outside gene matches: 9. Germline loops: CDR1 SGHTA, CDR2 FQGNSA. This CDR3 is 19 amino acids long.

V usage is TRBV20-1 and J usage is TRBJ2-7; 7 bases map to TRBD1. The length of the CDR3 is 15 residues. After removal of 3 bases from V and 4 bases from J, the junction contained 12 bases not matched to a gene. Germline CDR1 and CDR2: DFQATT and SNEGSKA (reference sequence). In DNA form, the CDR3 reads TGCAGTGCTAGTCCCCACAGGGGTTTGAGATACGAGCAGTACTTC. Translating gives CSASPHRGLRYEQYF.

V and J are TRBV7-2 and TRBJ2-7; D is possibly TRBD2 (6 bases). The germline V gene has CDR1 SGHTA and CDR2 FQGNSA. This CDR3 comprises 15 residues. V lost 0 bases, J lost 0 bases, and 9 bases lay in between. CDR3 nucleotides: TGTGCCAGCAGCTTAGCTCTCGGGAGCTCCTACGAGCAGTACTTC. Translated: CASSLALGSSYEQYF.

In this sample, this clone turned up a few times. V gene TRBV6-6 combines with J gene TRBJ1-3; TRBD1 might be the D (6 bases). V gave up 8 bases and J gave up 2 bases, with 19 bases separating them. This CDR3 is built from 16 residues. Per the germline V gene, CDR1 is MNHNY and CDR2 is SVGAGI (reference sequence). The CDR3 spells CASRETLRQAGNTIYF. The DNA of the CDR3 is TGTGCCAGCCGCGAGACACTCCGACAGGCTGGAAACACCATATATTTT.